These 25 T cell receptor beta chains share one sample of origin, sequenced in a study of low-dose radiotherapy and immunotherapy resistance in tumors. Primers used for first-strand cDNA, a TRAV- and TRBV-specific set, covered both alpha and beta chains. It was with a constant-region primer and a V-primer adapter that TCRs were amplified over around 18 PCR cycles. One entry per CDR3 protein results from TCRdb running MiXCR on the reads. This sample has approximately 80,000 distinct CDR3 sequences, with less than 20% found just once. Documented time point: after trial treatment. Treatment meaning: LDRT plus nivolumab, ipilimumab, low-dose cyclophosphamide and aspirin (RACIN trial). Sequences were derived from PBMCs, sampled after low-dose radiotherapy plus immunotherapy. Receptors originate from a male donor with prostate cancer.

This clonotype was observed at least ten times. This chain connects TRBV2 to TRBJ2-7; D is unresolved. Trimming cost V 6 bases and J 4 bases, with 10 bases left between them. Germline-derived CDR1 and CDR2 are SNHLY and FYNNEI. The CDR3 extends over 12 amino acids. CDR3: CASRSRGYEQYF. The CDR3 DNA reads as TGTGCCAGCAGGAGCCGTGGGTACGAGCAGTACTTC.

Remarks on this clonotype: A read error may explain this, as a much larger clone is one base away. This rearrangement joins TRBV20-1 to TRBJ2-1; 7 bases agree with TRBD2. Trimming took 3 bases from V and 10 from J; bases not matched to a gene: 9. This CDR3 comprises 13 residues. The germline CDR1 and CDR2 sequences are DFQATT and SNEGSKA (reference sequence). The CDR3 protein is CSASRGSDYEQFF. In DNA form, the CDR3 reads TGCAGTGCTAGCCGCGGGAGTGACTACGAGCAGTTCTTC.

This clonotype was detected many times. This sequence joins TRBV14 and TRBJ1-1; no firm D call. The V gene's germline CDR1 is SGHDN and CDR2 FVKESK. The CDR3 extends over 15 amino acids. V lost 4 bases to trimming and J lost 2 bases, with 14 bases between them. CDR3 sequence reads: CASSPRTARNTEAFF. The CDR3 nucleotides are TGTGCCAGCAGCCCCAGGACGGCCCGTAACACTGAAGCTTTCTTT.

The sample holds many counts of this clonotype. The chain is built from TRBV6-1 and TRBJ2-1; no firm D call. The germline V gene encodes CDR1 MNHNS and CDR2 SASEGT. Trimming pared 8 bases from V and 13 bases from J, leaving 21 bases between. The CDR3 has 13 amino acids. The CDR3 here is CASGIGKSETQFF. CDR3 nucleotide sequence: TGTGCCAGCGGTATAGGCAAAAGCGAAACTCAGTTCTTC.

In this sample, this clonotype turned up many times. The chain uses TRBV29-1 and TRBJ1-1; D might be TRBD1 (5 bases). The CDR3 has 11 amino acids. Germline CDR1 and CDR2: SQVTM and ANQGSEA. Trimming left V 7 bases short and J 0 bases short, with 6 bases between. The CDR3 DNA sequence: TGCAGCGCGGACATGAACACTGAAGCTTTCTTT. Protein sequence: CSADMNTEAFF.

This clonotype is medium-sized in the sample. V and J are TRBV28 and TRBJ2-7; D might be TRBD2 (5 bases). V lost 8 bases and J 4 bases, leaving 18 bases between the germline ends. CDR1 and CDR2 (germline): MDHEN, SYDVKM. The CDR3 extends over 14 amino acids. CDR3 protein: CASLVKGRTYEQYF. The DNA for the CDR3 is TGTGCCAGCCTCGTAAAAGGACGGACTTACGAGCAGTACTTC.

The chain recombines TRBV7-2 with TRBJ2-4, with D tentatively TRBD1 (5 bases). The germline V gene has CDR1 SGHTA and CDR2 FQGNSA. V lost 1 base and J 0 bases, leaving 10 bases between the germline ends. The CDR3 has 16 amino acids. DNA for the CDR3: TGTGCCAGCAGCTTAGAAGGGGCTGTAGCCAAAAACATTCAGTACTTC. Amino acids: CASSLEGAVAKNIQYF.

The sample holds many counts of this clonotype. The chain carries TRBV20-1 and TRBJ2-1, with D unclear. Germline loops: CDR1 DFQATT, CDR2 SNEGSKA (reference sequence). V lost 0 bases, J lost 1 base, and 7 bases lay in between. The CDR3 runs 14 residues. The CDR3 here is CSARDKASYNEQFF. In DNA, the CDR3 is TGCAGTGCTAGAGACAAGGCTTCCTACAATGAGCAGTTCTTC.

This clonotype was detected ten times or more. The chain combines TRBV12-3 or TRBV12-4 with TRBJ2-3; D is ambiguous. V gave up 6 bases and J gave up 1 base, with 5 bases separating them. This CDR3 has 12 residues. CDR3 DNA: TGTGCCAGCAGCACTGGCACAGATACGCAGTATTTT. Translating gives CASSTGTDTQYF.

This clonotype showed up many times. The V and J genes are TRBV5-1 and TRBJ2-3; 9 bases agree with TRBD2. CDR1 and CDR2 (germline): SGHRS, YFSETQ. The junction had 4 bases not matched to a gene; V was cut back by 2 bases and J by 3 bases. The CDR3 extends over 15 amino acids. The CDR3 region has the DNA TGCGCCAGCAGCTTCCGAGCGGGAGGAACAGATACGCAGTATTTT. It translates to CASSFRAGGTDTQYF.

This clonotype was seen more than once but under ten times. The chain has TRBV11-3 and TRBJ2-5; tentatively, D is TRBD2 (6 bases). This CDR3 has 15 amino acids. The ends were cut back, 2 bases at V and 3 bases at J, with 13 bases in the middle. In germline, CDR1 is SGHNT, CDR2 YENEEA. CDR3 DNA sequence: TGTGCCAGCAGCTTACCTCAGGGCGGGGAAGAGACCCAGTACTTC. Its translation is CASSLPQGGEETQYF.

In its sample, this clonotype was seen many times. The chain employs TRBV20-1 and TRBJ2-2; 11 positions match TRBD2. The CDR3 has 14 amino acids. CDR1 DFQATT and CDR2 SNEGSKA come from the germline V gene (reference sequence). The trim removed 6 bases at V and 5 bases at J, leaving 5 bases unmatched. CDR3 protein: CSADSGRATGELFF. The CDR3 DNA sequence: TGCAGTGCGGATAGCGGGAGGGCTACCGGGGAGCTGTTTTTT.

This clonotype was observed a few times. A far larger clone is off by one base, so a read error is likely. The chain recombines TRBV6-2 or TRBV6-3 with TRBJ2-3, with 7 positions matching TRBD2. The V and J ends lost 6 bases and 4 bases, in that order; junction bases with no gene match: 31. The germline V gene encodes CDR1 MNHEY and CDR2 SVGEGT. The CDR3 contains 22 residues. The CDR3 coding sequence is TGTGCCAGCAGCTACAAGTTGGGAACCGGGACTACCGGGAGAGGTTCCGCAGATACGCAGTATTTT. This translates into CASSYKLGTGTTGRGSADTQYF.

The chain has TRBV24-1 and TRBJ2-3, with D maybe TRBD1 (6 bases). The length of the CDR3 is 14 residues. V lost 4 bases and J 2 bases, leaving 9 bases between the germline ends. Germline-derived CDR1 and CDR2 are KGHDR and SFDVKD. CDR3 in amino acids: CATSENRATDTQYF. CDR3 sequence (DNA): TGTGCCACCAGTGAAAACAGGGCCACAGATACGCAGTATTTT.

There are many counts of this clonotype. The genes are TRBV3-1 and TRBJ1-1, with 7 bases lining up with TRBD1. V gave up 1 base and J gave up 0 bases; unmatched junction bases: 5. The CDR3 runs 16 residues. Germline CDR1 reads LGHDT; CDR2 reads YNNKEL (reference sequence). The CDR3 here is CASSQGDSVMNTEAFF. DNA of the CDR3: TGTGCCAGCAGCCAAGGGGACAGTGTGATGAACACTGAAGCTTTCTTT.

This clonotype came up a few times. V and J are TRBV20-1 and TRBJ1-1, with TRBD1 matching 8 bases. Trimming removed 0 bases from V and 1 base from J; junction bases left unmatched: 4. Germline V CDR1 and CDR2: DFQATT, SNEGSKA (reference sequence). This CDR3 has 15 amino acids. This CDR3 reads CSAREQGAWNTEAFF. DNA of the CDR3: TGCAGTGCTAGAGAGCAGGGGGCTTGGAACACTGAAGCTTTCTTT.

At least ten counts were recorded for this clonotype. The chain joins TRBV20-1 to TRBJ2-1; TRBD2 matches at 8 bases. V lost 3 bases to trimming and J lost 2 bases; unmatched junction nucleotides: 3. From germline, CDR1 is DFQATT and CDR2 SNEGSKA (reference sequence). This CDR3 has 14 amino acids. The DNA of the CDR3 is TGCAGTGCTAGGACGGGACTAGCCTACAATGAGCAGTTCTTC. It is translated as CSARTGLAYNEQFF.

This clonotype was detected ten times or more. The chain employs TRBV12-3 or TRBV12-4 and TRBJ2-1; 9 nucleotides align to TRBD1. This CDR3 contains 14 residues. The V and J ends lost 5 bases and 5 bases, in that order; junction bases with no gene match: 4. The CDR3 DNA sequence: TGTGCCAGCAGTCCGGGGACAGGGAACAATGAGCAGTTCTTC. It is translated as CASSPGTGNNEQFF.

In this sample, this clonotype turned up many times. The chain carries TRBV28 and TRBJ2-5, with 7 nucleotides matching TRBD2. The CDR3 runs 13 residues. Per germline, CDR1 MDHEN and CDR2 SYDVKM. The trim removed 5 bases at V and 3 bases at J, leaving 3 bases unmatched. The CDR3 nucleotides read TGTGCCAGCAGTGCGGGAGTTAAAGAGACCCAGTACTTC. Its translation: CASSAGVKETQYF.

This clonotype was observed at least ten times. The chain couples TRBV11-2 to TRBJ2-3; D remains unclear. CDR3 length: 13 amino acids. CDR1 is SGHAT, CDR2 FQNNGV, per germline. Between the trimmed V and J ends, which lost 4 bases and 0 bases, there was a span of 5 bases. The CDR3, as DNA: TGTGCCAGCAGCTCGTTGAGCACAGATACGCAGTATTTT. Translation: CASSSLSTDTQYF.

This clonotype showed up many times. The chain carries TRBV29-1 and TRBJ1-1; possible D gene TRBD1, 5 bases. CDR1 is SQVTM, CDR2 ANQGSEA, per germline. The CDR3 is made up of 10 amino acids. With 6 bases removed from V and 5 bases from J, the gap between germline ends came to 7 bases. The CDR3 region has the DNA TGCAGCGTGGGGCAGACTGAAGCTTTCTTT. Residues: CSVGQTEAFF.

This clonotype was counted ten times or more. The chain has TRBV7-8 and TRBJ2-7; 7 bases are a match to TRBD2. CDR1 and CDR2 (germline): SGHVS, FQNEAQ. The ends lost 5 bases at V and 5 bases at J; junction bases unmatched: 9. The CDR3 loop spans 14 amino acids. The CDR3 DNA reads TGTGCCAGCAGCAAACTAGCGACGCCTGACGAGCAGTACTTC. This sequence encodes CASSKLATPDEQYF.

This clonotype was observed many times. The V and J genes are TRBV20-1 and TRBJ2-3; unclear D gene. Looked up from germline, CDR1 is DFQATT and CDR2 is SNEGSKA (reference sequence). V lost 3 bases, J lost 6 bases, and 13 bases lay in between. The CDR3 consists of 13 residues. CDR3 nucleotides: TGCAGTGCTAGGGAATGGTCAGTCGATACGCAGTATTTT. It specifies CSAREWSVDTQYF.

This clonotype was detected many times. The J gene is TRBJ2-1, the V gene TRBV28, with 8 positions matching TRBD2. This CDR3 is 16 amino acids long. J was trimmed by 0 bases and V by 6 bases; bases with no gene match: 7. Germline loops: CDR1 MDHEN, CDR2 SYDVKM. The CDR3 region is CASRYITSGSYNEQFF. The CDR3, as DNA: TGTGCCAGCAGGTATATTACTAGCGGCTCCTACAATGAGCAGTTCTTC.

The V gene is TRBV5-6, the J gene TRBJ2-5; D is perhaps TRBD1 (5 bases). The CDR3 runs 14 residues. The germline V gene has CDR1 SGHDT and CDR2 YYEEEE. V was cut by 1 base and J by 5 bases, with 12 bases left in between. This CDR3 is CASSLRRGLETQYF. Here the CDR3 DNA reads TGTGCCAGCAGCTTGCGAAGGGGCTTGGAGACCCAGTACTTC.